Presented here are 6 T cell receptor beta chains from one specimen sequenced in a study of blood T cells in healthy people across ages. With a J-beta primer mix and a sample-barcoded 5' primer, a second PCR ran roughly 7 to 11 cycles. TCRdb redid the calling of the 5' RACE reads with MiXCR, one entry per CDR3 protein. The sample carries about 1,400,000 distinct CDR3 sequences, approximately 59% recorded once. Input material: blood. The receptors come from a man younger than 30 in good health.

The chain recombines TRBV4-1 with TRBJ1-6, with 7 nucleotides matching TRBD1. The V gene end was trimmed by 1 base and the J gene end by 10 bases; junction bases not matched to a gene: 7. In germline, CDR1 is MGHRA, CDR2 YSYEKL. This CDR3 comprises 15 residues. This CDR3 is CASSQVRDRNSPLHF. In nucleotides, the CDR3 is TGCGCCAGCAGCCAAGTTCGGGACAGAAACTCACCCCTCCACTTT.

The chain recombines TRBV11-2 with TRBJ2-5; 7 positions agree with TRBD2. This CDR3 is built from 14 residues. V dropped 2 bases and J dropped 4; count of bases not matched to a gene: 4. Germline V gives CDR1 SGHAT, CDR2 FQNNGV. CDR3: CASSLTTGGETQYF. The CDR3 nucleotides read TGTGCCAGCAGCTTAACAACGGGGGGAGAGACCCAGTACTTC.

There are a few counts of this clonotype. The chain carries TRBV10-2 and TRBJ2-4; D uncertain. Judging by the DNA end, TRBJ2-7 fits better; the J call may be wrong. The germline V gene encodes CDR1 WSHSY and CDR2 SAAADI. This CDR3 has 15 residues. CDR3 nucleotides: TGCGCCAGCAGTGAGTCGATAAGGGTATCGGACGAGCAGTACTTC. It yields the protein CASSESIRVSDEQYF.

This rearrangement joins TRBV5-1 to TRBJ2-7; TRBD1 is a possible D gene (6 bases). Germline CDR1 reads SGHRS; CDR2 reads YFSETQ. This CDR3 region has 12 residues. Trimming pared 6 bases from V and 7 bases from J, leaving 14 bases between. The CDR3 region has the DNA TGCGCCAGCACCGTGTCAGGGGAAGAGCAGTACTTC. Protein: CASTVSGEEQYF. The full variable domain, in which reference TRBV5-1 and TRBJ2-7 provide the parts outside the CDR3, is KAGVTQTPRYLIKTRGQQVTLSCSPISGHRSVSWYQQTPGQGLQFLFEYFSETQRNKGNFPGRFSGRQFSNSRSEMNVSTLELGDSALYLCASTVSGEEQYFGPGTRLTVT.

The J gene is TRBJ1-2, the V gene TRBV7-9, with unresolved D. Germline assignment: CDR1 SEHNR and CDR2 FQNEAQ (reference sequence). V lost 5 bases and J 2 bases, leaving 18 bases between the germline ends. CDR3 length: 16 amino acids. The CDR3: CASSPTLEKANYGYTF. The CDR3 DNA sequence: TGTGCCAGCAGCCCTACTTTGGAAAAGGCCAACTATGGCTACACCTTC.

This clonotype was seen a few times. CDR3 coding DNA: TGCAGCGCCTCGATAGCGAACACCGGGGAGCTGTTTTTT. Translation: CSASIANTGELFF. This chain connects TRBV29-1 to TRBJ2-2; D uncertain. Trimming pared 7 bases from V and 0 bases from J, leaving 9 bases between. Germline assignment: CDR1 SQVTM and CDR2 ANQGSEA. The CDR3 has 13 residues.